The source of this TCR beta chain is a study of blood T cell repertoires in COVID-19. About the study: T cells, B-cell-depleted T cells, or PBMCs provided the cDNA or gDNA that served as material.

Germline CDR1 SGHTA, CDR2 FQGNSA. The V segment lost 0 bases and the J segment 3 bases; nucleotides outside the gene matches: 13. The CDR3 is made up of 19 amino acids. Authors' processing steps: Nucleated cell counts were estimated from reference gene primer amplification. The repertoire was sequenced with immunoSEQ multiplex PCR; TCRdb's copy has only in-frame clones and lacks some. The D gene and trimming were derived from the DNA, and the V and J assignments and clone size from that table. Among fewer than 300,000 clones listed, 85% were seen once. Sequencing was carried out using PBMCs or T cells enriched from blood (not recorded which). This sequence joins TRBV7-2 and TRBJ1-4; 7 bases are a match to TRBD1. The source of this sequence is a woman aged 50 to 60 who had recovered from COVID-19. CDR3 sequence reads: CASSLAHRGGFSSNEKLFF. In DNA form, the CDR3 reads TGTGCCAGCAGCTTAGCCCACAGGGGAGGTTTTTCGTCTAATGAAAAACTGTTTTTT.